This is a list of T cell receptor beta chains from one sample in a study of T cells in Graves' hyperthyroidism and ophthalmopathy. TCRdb reprocessed the multiplex PCR reads with MiXCR, giving one entry per CDR3 protein. This table holds around 340,000 distinct CDR3 sequences, around 16% found once. What was sequenced was blood. The origin of the receptors is a man aged 25-40 years with Graves' hyperthyroidism. The CDR3 runs from the conserved cysteine through the conserved F or W. Fields, in order: CDR3 protein, J gene, V gene.

CASSSEEGGSEAFF	TRBJ1-1	TRBV13
CASGGPGTMGEQFF	TRBJ2-1	TRBV6-1
CASSSSVAPYEKLFF	TRBJ1-4	TRBV27
CASSLQTSGLNEQFF	TRBJ2-1	TRBV11-2
CASGLDRRQNFKNIQYF	TRBJ2-4	TRBV5-1
CASSQALTDEQYF	TRBJ2-7	TRBV4-2
CATSDPMDRIEDTSPSYTQYF	TRBJ2-3	TRBV24-1
CASNTDRSNTEAFF	TRBJ1-1	TRBV7-9
CASSLDREDEQFF	TRBJ2-1	TRBV11-3
CASSFAGAGGTGELFF	TRBJ2-2	TRBV11-2
CASSPTGESNEKLFF	TRBJ1-4	TRBV6-1
CASSIGAGTTEAFF	TRBJ1-1	TRBV7-9
CASSPGTSVSYEQYF	TRBJ2-7	TRBV3-1
CASSLEPFRTDTQYF	TRBJ2-3	TRBV7-2
CASSAATSGGAWEETQYF	TRBJ2-5	TRBV5-4
CAWSVAGGTNEKLFF	TRBJ1-4	TRBV30
CASSTTYEQYF	TRBJ2-7	TRBV6-1
CSARDPGTGGTDTQYF	TRBJ2-3	TRBV20-1
CASRLGGQETQYF	TRBJ2-5	TRBV25-1